This T cell receptor beta chain was sequenced during a study of shared clonotypes between healthy human individuals. V dropped 1 base and J dropped 5 bases, with 11 bases sitting between them. The germline CDR1 and CDR2 sequences are ENHRY and SYGVKD. The CDR3 consists of 14 residues. In regard to this clone: This same CDR3 is encoded by further DNA sequences in the sample.

TCRdb's copy holds only in-frame clones and misses some; the assay was immunoSEQ multiplex PCR. The profile shows some 1 million clones, 65% to 75% of them singletons. J is TRBJ2-5 and V is TRBV10-3; D perhaps matches TRBD2 (6 bases). This receptor was identified in a man aged 18 to 30 in good health. Material: memory CD4+ T cells sorted from blood. Noted subset: CD45RA-negative fraction. The CDR3 spells CAISEFGGRETQYF. The CDR3 nucleotides are TGTGCCATCAGTGAGTTTGGAGGGAGGGAGACCCAGTACTTC.